This T cell receptor (beta chain) was recovered during a study of T cell repertoires in cytomegalovirus infection. Note on this clonotype: Its specificity is not known.

TCRdb reanalysed the reads using MiXCR and keeps one entry per CDR3 protein. Found here are about 830,000 distinct CDR3 sequences, 30% to 35% of them singletons; the top ten hold around 12%. This CDR3 comprises 20 residues. Germline CDR1 and CDR2: MDHEN and SYDVKM. After removal of 4 bases from V and 0 bases from J, the junction contained 15 bases not matched to a gene. This chain uses TRBV28 with TRBJ2-6; 7 bases match TRBD1. The receptor comes from a human donor in good health (CMV status not recorded). Some clones in this sample may be carry-over from other donors' samples. Specimen: cultured CD8+ T cells from PBMCs, collected from culture after CMV antigen stimulation. In nucleotides, the CDR3 is TGTGCCAGCAGTTCCCCCGATAGCCGGGACAGATCCTCTGGGGCCAACGTCCTGACTTTC. Its protein product is CASSSPDSRDRSSGANVLTF.